These 8 T cell receptor beta chains came from one sample sequenced in a study of T cell responses to AZD1222 COVID-19 vaccine. Profiling relied on immunoSEQ multiplex PCR, and the TCRdb table lists in-frame clones only, not all of them. This repertoire shows tens of thousands of clones, approximately 83% found once; its top ten account for roughly 10%. The sequencing used peripheral blood, collected 28 days after the second AZD1222 dose. The source of these receptors is an adult who received the AZD1222 COVID-19 vaccine.

The genes are TRBV6-6 and TRBJ1-1, with 8 bases matching TRBD1. The CDR3 has 15 residues. V shed 5 bases, J shed 5 bases, and the junction held 10 bases outside the gene matches. Germline CDR1 is MNHNY and CDR2 is SVGAGI (reference sequence). The CDR3 loop reads CASSQDRVIRTEAFF. In DNA, the CDR3 is TGTGCCAGCAGTCAGGACAGGGTAATAAGGACTGAAGCTTTCTTT.

The rearrangement joins TRBV27 to TRBJ1-4; TRBD1 is a possible D gene (6 bases). Looked up from germline, CDR1 is MNHEY and CDR2 is SMNVEV (reference sequence). The CDR3 contains 14 residues. The V and J ends lost 6 bases and 7 bases respectively, with 15 bases between them. CDR3 in amino acids: CASRLQGQREKLFF. The CDR3 DNA sequence: TGTGCCAGCAGGCTACAGGGACAACGTGAAAAACTGTTTTTT.

The chain combines TRBV6-5 with TRBJ1-1; D gene uncertain. From germline, CDR1 is MNHEY and CDR2 SVGAGI. The CDR3 sequence is 11 residues long. Trimming removed 4 bases at V and 7 bases at J, with 7 bases between. The CDR3 DNA is TGTGCCAGCAGTTTGCGCGATGAAGCTTTCTTT. Residues: CASSLRDEAFF.

J is TRBJ2-5 and V is TRBV11-2, with D tentatively TRBD2 (7 bases). Per the germline V gene, CDR1 is SGHAT and CDR2 is FQNNGV. V was shortened by 3 bases and J by 6 bases, with 29 bases between the two germline ends. This CDR3 is built from 19 residues. The chain's CDR3 is CASSLGGLKEMGRIKTQYF. CDR3 bases: TGTGCCAGCAGCTTGGGGGGGCTTAAAGAGATGGGCAGAATTAAGACCCAGTACTTC.

Only one count was recorded for this clone. The V call is TRBV29-1, the J call TRBJ1-5, with 7 nucleotides matching TRBD1. This CDR3 comprises 13 residues. Trimming removed 7 bases from V and 1 base from J; junction bases left unmatched: 4. Germline V lookup: CDR1 SQVTM, CDR2 ANQGSEA. The CDR3 reads CSARTGSNQPQHF. CDR3 DNA sequence: TGCAGCGCCCGGACAGGAAGCAATCAGCCCCAGCATTTT. Together with reference TRBV29-1 and TRBJ1-5, the CDR3 gives the full variable domain: SAVISQKPSRDICQRGTSLTIQCQVDSQVTMMFWYRQQPGQSLTLIATANQGSEATYESGFVIDKFPISRPNLTFSTLTVSNMSPEDSSIYLCSARTGSNQPQHFGDGTRLSIL.

The V and J genes are TRBV20-1 and TRBJ2-5, with a weak D call TRBD1 (5 bases). Trimming removed 5 bases at V and 6 bases at J, with 10 bases between. CDR1 and CDR2 from the germline V gene are DFQATT and SNEGSKA (reference sequence). The CDR3 runs 11 residues. CDR3 in amino acids: CSARQTQTQYF. In DNA, the CDR3 is TGCAGTGCTCGACAGACTCAGACCCAGTACTTC.

The chain couples TRBV4-1 to TRBJ2-7; weak D call: TRBD2 (6 bases). CDR3 length: 13 amino acids. Germline V gene data show CDR1 as MGHRA and CDR2 as YSYEKL. Deletions cut 6 bases from V and 2 bases from J, with 11 bases between. As DNA, the CDR3 is TGCGCCAGCAGAGGGGAGGCGGCCTACGAGCAGTACTTC. Translating it yields CASRGEAAYEQYF.

The chain joins TRBV11-2 to TRBJ1-1; TRBD1 is a possible D gene (5 bases). Germline values: CDR1 SGHAT, CDR2 FQNNGV. Trimming took off 7 bases at V and 6 bases at J, with 18 bases between the two ends. This CDR3 contains 14 residues. CDR3 in amino acids: CASTFNQGIAEAFF. The CDR3 DNA is TGTGCCAGCACCTTTAATCAGGGTATAGCTGAAGCTTTCTTT.